The 3 T cell receptor beta chains listed next were all sequenced from one sample in a study of CD8 T cells in Susac syndrome. A quantity of about 0.45 to 1 ug RNA underwent reverse transcription using random hexamers. MiXCR, run by TCRdb on the immunoSEQ multiplex PCR reads, gives a single entry per CDR3 protein. The table has a few hundred thousand distinct CDR3 sequences, just under 95% seen once. Sequencing used CD4+ T cells from PBMCs. Receptors originate from a human donor with multiple sclerosis.

This sequence joins TRBV7-9 and TRBJ2-3, with D perhaps matching TRBD1 or TRBD2 (6 bases each). The germline V and J ends were trimmed by 3 bases and 2 bases, with 12 bases remaining between them. The CDR3 extends over 15 amino acids. Germline values: CDR1 SEHNR, CDR2 FQNEAQ (reference sequence). In nucleotides, the CDR3 is TGTGCCAGCAGCTTCTCGGGGGCCTTCACAGATACGCAGTATTTT. Translation: CASSFSGAFTDTQYF.

The V gene is TRBV6-6, the J gene TRBJ2-1, with TRBD2 matching over 12 bases. The germline V gene encodes CDR1 MNHNY and CDR2 SVGAGI (reference sequence). The CDR3 is 16 amino acids. The J segment lost 6 bases and the V segment lost 6 bases, leaving 9 bases of the junction unmatched. In DNA, the CDR3 is TGTGCCAGCAGCGCGACTAGCGGGAGCTCTGGCAATGAGCAGTTCTTC. It encodes CASSATSGSSGNEQFF.

The rearrangement links TRBV30 to TRBJ2-3; D call uncertain. Germline assignment: CDR1 GTSNPN and CDR2 SVGIG (reference sequence). With 4 bases removed from V and 3 bases from J, the gap between germline ends came to 11 bases. There are 13 residues in the CDR3. CDR3: CAWNGIRTDTQYF. CDR3 nucleotide sequence: TGTGCCTGGAACGGAATTCGGACAGATACGCAGTATTTT.